Sequencing of this T cell receptor beta chain was carried out in a study of cytomegalovirus exposure and HLA in healthy donors. About the research overall: Unique TCRs from HLA-typed donors, 85 million to 100 million of them, were held in an early data release. Across 350 to 500 genotyped donors, about 80% landed in the Caucasian-associated ancestry cluster. Study-wide results and caveats: CMV serostatus was the sole immune exposure data available. Cytomegalovirus status was reportedly diagnosed by the classifier with high sensitivity and specificity.

Per germline, CDR1 SGHDT and CDR2 YYEEEE. This CDR3 comprises 16 residues. Losses at the gene ends were 2 bases for V and 4 bases for J; bases not matched to a gene: 8. It was with 60 Vbeta and 13 Jbeta primers that the PCR ran. This table comes from immunoSEQ multiplex PCR, and its TCRdb copy is limited to in-frame clones, with some not included. The sample holds more than 100,000 clones, over 65% seen once. Concerning this clone itself: Its target is not known.

This receptor was identified in a woman in her thirties or forties in good health and CMV-seropositive. The rearrangement joins TRBV5-6 to TRBJ2-1; the match to TRBD1 covers 8 bases. Sample: PBMCs. CDR3 protein: CASSFDPGQAYNEQFF. The CDR3 DNA follows: TGTGCCAGCAGCTTCGATCCGGGACAGGCGTACAATGAGCAGTTCTTC.